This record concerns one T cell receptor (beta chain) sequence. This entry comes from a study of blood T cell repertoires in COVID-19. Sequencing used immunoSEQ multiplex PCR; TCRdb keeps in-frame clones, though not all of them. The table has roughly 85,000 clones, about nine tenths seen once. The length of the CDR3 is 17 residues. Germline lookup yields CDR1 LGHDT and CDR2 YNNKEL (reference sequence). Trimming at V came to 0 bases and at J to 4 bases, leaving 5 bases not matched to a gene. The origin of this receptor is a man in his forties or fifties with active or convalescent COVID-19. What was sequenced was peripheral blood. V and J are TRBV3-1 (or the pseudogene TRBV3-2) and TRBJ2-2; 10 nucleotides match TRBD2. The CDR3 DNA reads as TGTGCCAGCAGCCAAGATAGGAGCGGGGGGGTCACCGGGGAGCTGTTTTTT. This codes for CASSQDRSGGVTGELFF.